This T cell receptor (beta chain) was identified during a study of cytomegalovirus exposure and HLA in healthy donors. Overall study: Unique TCRs from HLA-typed donors, 70 million to 100 million of them, were held in an early data release. Findings and limits, study-wide: Confirmation was obtained in vitro that a few CMV-associated chains are specific for CMV antigens. There were several of the most significant clusters that appeared linked to common viral pathogens in a later analysis.

About this clone itself: Its antigen is undetermined.

Trimming removed 4 bases from V and 0 bases from J, with 13 bases in between. This CDR3 region has 15 residues. From germline, CDR1 is SEHNR and CDR2 FQNEAQ (reference sequence). PCR primers comprised 60 Vbeta and 13 Jbeta primers. Data came from immunoSEQ multiplex PCR; TCRdb stores just in-frame clones and leaves some out. The sample shows 150,000 to 200,000 clones, 77% of them seen only once. This receptor was obtained from a woman in her thirties in good health and CMV-seronegative. V usage is TRBV7-9 and J usage is TRBJ2-7; possible D gene TRBD1, 5 bases. Material for sequencing was PBMCs. CDR3 region: CASSSTWGGSYEQYF. The DNA for the CDR3 is TGTGCCAGCAGCTCAACGTGGGGCGGCTCCTACGAGCAGTACTTC.